The 27 T cell receptor beta chains below come from one sample, sequenced in a study of blood T cell repertoires in COVID-19. Profiled with immunoSEQ multiplex PCR; TCRdb holds only in-frame clones, not every one. Of around 130,000 clones listed, roughly four fifths were seen once; the top ten hold 15% to 20%. Sequenced material: PBMCs or T cells enriched from blood (not recorded which). These receptors originate from a young man who had recovered from COVID-19.

In this sample, this clone turned up once. The rearrangement joins TRBV12-5 to TRBJ1-4; D possibly corresponds to TRBD1 (6 bases). V lost 2 bases, J lost 1 base, and 8 bases lay in between. The CDR3 is 15 residues long. Per the germline V gene, CDR1 is LGHNT and CDR2 is FRNRAP. CDR3 sequence reads: CASGLTQGTNEKLFF. In nucleotides, the CDR3 is TGTGCTAGTGGTTTGACACAGGGAACTAATGAAAAACTGTTTTTT.

The V call is TRBV6-1, the J call TRBJ1-6, with D tentatively TRBD1 (6 bases). The CDR3 extends over 18 amino acids. The ends were cut back, 1 base at V and 3 bases at J, with 16 bases in the middle. The germline CDR1 and CDR2 sequences are MNHNS and SASEGT. Here the CDR3 reads CASSEDGTTGLYNSPLHF. CDR3 coding DNA: TGTGCCAGCAGTGAAGACGGGACAACAGGCCTCTATAATTCACCCCTCCACTTT.

There are a few counts of this clone. As DNA, the CDR3 is TGTGCCAGCAGCCGCGGGGGGGGGTACCAAGAGACCCAGTACTTC. The encoded protein is CASSRGGGYQETQYF. The rearrangement uses TRBV11-2 and TRBJ2-5, with 9 bases lining up with TRBD2. V dropped 5 bases and J dropped 0; count of bases not matched to a gene: 4. Germline CDR1 reads SGHAT; CDR2 reads FQNNGV. The CDR3 is 15 residues long. The entire variable domain, with the rest obtained from reference TRBV11-2 and TRBJ2-5, is as follows: EAGVAQSPRYKIIEKRQSVAFWCNPISGHATLYWYQQILGQGPKLLIQFQNNGVVDDSQLPKDRFSAERLKGVDSTLKIQPAKLEDSAVYLCASSRGGGYQETQYFGPGTRLLVL.

This chain connects TRBV5-1 to TRBJ2-5, with a possible D match to TRBD2 (5 bases). V lost 1 base and J 1 base, leaving 20 bases between the germline ends. Germline V gene sequence: CDR1 SGHRS, CDR2 YFSETQ. The CDR3 contains 18 residues. CDR3 sequence: CASSLSGYRSAGQETQYF. The CDR3 DNA is TGCGCCAGCAGCTTGAGTGGATACCGTTCTGCGGGCCAAGAGACCCAGTACTTC.

V usage is TRBV12-3 or TRBV12-4 and J usage is TRBJ1-1; D perhaps matches TRBD1 (6 bases). This CDR3 comprises 13 residues. Trimming shortened V by 7 bases and J by 2 bases, and 11 bases separated the two germline ends. The DNA of the CDR3 is TGTGCCAGCAAGAAACAGGGTAACACTGAAGCTTTCTTT. This codes for CASKKQGNTEAFF.

The chain employs TRBV11-2 and TRBJ2-3, with D possibly being TRBD2 (7 bases). The V gene's germline CDR1 is SGHAT and CDR2 FQNNGV. This CDR3 comprises 15 residues. The ends were cut back, 7 bases at V and 5 bases at J, with 19 bases in the middle. The CDR3: CASTLGFGGQDTQYF. The CDR3 DNA sequence: TGTGCCAGCACCCTAGGTTTCGGGGGGCAAGATACGCAGTATTTT.

The genes are TRBV2 and TRBJ2-5; 11 bases are shared with TRBD2. From germline, CDR1 is SNHLY and CDR2 FYNNEI. The CDR3 extends over 15 amino acids. V lost 1 base and J lost 7; bases outside the gene matches: 5. CDR3 residues: CASSEVGLAGGTQYF. In nucleotides, the CDR3 is TGTGCCAGCAGTGAAGTCGGGCTAGCGGGAGGGACCCAGTACTTC.

V is TRBV7-2 and J is TRBJ1-2, with a possible D match to TRBD1 (5 bases). Trimming pared 3 bases from V and 4 bases from J, leaving 9 bases between. The CDR3 totals 13 residues. Germline assignment: CDR1 SGHTA and CDR2 FQGNSA. The CDR3 sequence: CASSFDSLYGYTF. The CDR3 coding sequence is TGTGCCAGCAGCTTCGACAGCCTCTATGGCTACACCTTC.

The rearrangement uses TRBV19 and TRBJ1-5, with TRBD1 identical over 7 bases. This CDR3 has 13 residues. Trimming at V came to 2 bases and at J to 7 bases, leaving 2 bases not matched to a gene. Germline-derived CDR1 and CDR2 are LNHDA and SQIVND (reference sequence). The CDR3 DNA sequence: TGTGCCAGTAGTATAAAACAGGGGCAGCCCCAGCATTTT. Protein: CASSIKQGQPQHF. Combining the CDR3 with reference TRBV19 and TRBJ1-5 gives the whole variable domain DGGITQSPKYLFRKEGQNVTLSCEQNLNHDAMYWYRQDPGQGLRLIYYSQIVNDFQKGDIAEGYSVSREKKESFPLTVTSAQKNPTAFYLCASSIKQGQPQHFGDGTRLSIL.

DNA for the CDR3: TGTGCCAGCAGCTTGAGGTTGTTAGCGGGAGTAACAGAGACCCAGTACTTC. Amino acids: CASSLRLLAGVTETQYF. V gene TRBV5-6 combines with J gene TRBJ2-5; 9 positions match TRBD2. The length of the CDR3 is 17 residues. J was trimmed by 4 bases and V by 1 base; bases with no gene match: 11. The V gene's germline CDR1 is SGHDT and CDR2 YYEEEE. Combining the CDR3 with reference TRBV5-6 and TRBJ2-5 gives the whole variable domain DAGVTQSPTHLIKTRGQQVTLRCSPKSGHDTVSWYQQALGQGPQFIFQYYEEEERQRGNFPDRFSGHQFPNYSSELNVNALLLGDSALYLCASSLRLLAGVTETQYFGPGTRLLVL.

This rearrangement joins TRBV29-1 to TRBJ2-7; a weak D match, TRBD2 (5 bases). CDR1 and CDR2 from the germline V gene are SQVTM and ANQGSEA. Trimming cost V 8 bases and J 4 bases, with 18 bases left between them. This CDR3 comprises 13 residues. CDR3 bases: TGCAGCTCATGGACGGGGAGACTGTACGAGCAGTACGTC. This translates into CSSWTGRLYEQYV.

This clone was found once. The chain combines TRBV3-1 (or the pseudogene TRBV3-2) with TRBJ2-2; D possibly corresponds to TRBD2 (6 bases). CDR1 is LGHDT and CDR2 is YNNKEL in the germline V gene (reference sequence). The ends were cut back, 3 bases at V and 0 bases at J, with 14 bases in the middle. The CDR3 loop spans 17 amino acids. The CDR3 loop reads CASSHSLGGSNTGELFF. CDR3 coding DNA: TGTGCCAGCAGCCACTCTCTGGGGGGTTCGAACACCGGGGAGCTGTTTTTT.

The genes are TRBV9 and TRBJ2-5, with 8 positions matching TRBD2. J gave up 1 base and V 0 bases, and 5 bases lay outside the gene matches. The CDR3 has 16 amino acids. CDR1 SGDLS and CDR2 YYNGEE come from the germline V gene. Here the CDR3 reads CASSVGSGGPQETQYF. CDR3 coding DNA: TGTGCCAGCAGCGTAGGGTCGGGGGGGCCCCAAGAGACCCAGTACTTC.

The chain carries TRBV2 and TRBJ2-3; 7 bases align to TRBD2. The length of the CDR3 is 14 residues. The V gene end was trimmed by 5 bases and the J gene end by 2 bases; junction bases not matched to a gene: 4. Germline V CDR1 and CDR2: SNHLY, FYNNEI. The CDR3 is CASSFSGSTDTQYF. DNA of the CDR3: TGTGCCAGCAGTTTTAGCGGGTCCACAGATACGCAGTATTTT.

CDR3 bases: TGTGCCAGCAGCTTAGGCGAAAACAATGAGCAGTTCTTC. Translating gives CASSLGENNEQFF. The V call is TRBV7-9, the J call TRBJ2-1; the D is unclear. The V gene lost 1 base and the J gene lost 5 bases, with 6 bases spanning the gap. The CDR3 extends over 13 amino acids. The germline V gene has CDR1 SEHNR and CDR2 FQNEAQ (reference sequence). The complete variable domain, with remaining parts taken from reference TRBV7-9 and TRBJ2-1, reads DTGVSQNPRHKITKRGQNVTFRCDPISEHNRLYWYRQTLGQGPEFLTYFQNEAQLEKSRLLSDRFSAERPKGSFSTLEIQRTEQGDSAMYLCASSLGENNEQFFGPGTRLTVL.

The genes are TRBV5-6 and TRBJ1-2; no clear D gene. This CDR3 contains 13 residues. V was shortened by 0 bases and J by 4 bases, with 7 bases between the two germline ends. Germline lookup yields CDR1 SGHDT and CDR2 YYEEEE. The CDR3 here is CASSLVTSYGYTF. As DNA, the CDR3 is TGTGCCAGCAGCTTGGTGACTAGCTATGGCTACACCTTC.

CDR3 bases: TGTGCCAGCAGTTCCCTTTCGGCGGGGGCAGAGCAGTTCTTC. Translated, it gives CASSSLSAGAEQFF. The gene calls are TRBV6-5 and TRBJ2-1; possible D gene TRBD2, 7 bases. This CDR3 comprises 14 residues. V shed 4 bases and J shed 10 bases, with 17 bases lying between them. Germline V gene sequence: CDR1 MNHEY, CDR2 SVGAGI.

The rearrangement uses TRBV5-5 and TRBJ2-3; 7 bases are shared with TRBD2. The germline CDR1 and CDR2 sequences are SGHKS and YYEKEE (reference sequence). V dropped 0 bases and J dropped 6; count of bases not matched to a gene: 10. The CDR3 sequence is 16 residues long. The CDR3 protein is CASSLEFRAGTDTQYF. The CDR3 DNA reads as TGTGCCAGCAGCTTGGAGTTCAGAGCGGGGACGGATACGCAGTATTTT.

The gene calls are TRBV10-1 and TRBJ2-7; the match to TRBD1 covers 8 bases. Unmatched junction bases numbered 15, after V lost 6 bases and J lost 5 bases. CDR3 length equals 16 residues. CDR1 is WNHNN, CDR2 SYGVQD, per germline (reference sequence). CDR3 in DNA: TGCGCCAGCAGCGCCATCCCGACAGGGGTGAGGAACGAGCAGTACTTC. It yields the protein CASSAIPTGVRNEQYF.

This clone was counted a single time. The chain carries TRBV3-1 (or the pseudogene TRBV3-2) and TRBJ1-4, with 8 bases aligning to TRBD1. Germline CDR1 and CDR2: LGHDT and YNNKEL (reference sequence). CDR3 size: 14 residues. Trimming cost V 5 bases and J 5 bases; bases outside gene matches: 4. The CDR3 spells CASSIRTGNEKLFF. As DNA, the CDR3 is TGTGCCAGCAGCATCCGGACAGGGAATGAAAAACTGTTTTTT.

This clone has only a few counts. The rearrangement joins TRBV5-6 to TRBJ2-3; 11 nucleotides match TRBD2. The V and J ends lost 4 bases and 8 bases, in that order; junction bases with no gene match: 9. The CDR3 extends over 15 amino acids. Germline CDR1 reads SGHDT; CDR2 reads YYEEEE. The CDR3 DNA reads TGTGCCAGCAGCAGAACTAGCGGGAGTGTTGTTACGCAGTATTTT. Translation gives CASSRTSGSVVTQYF.

The genes are TRBV5-1 and TRBJ1-2; tentative D call: TRBD1 (5 bases). Germline CDR1 reads SGHRS; CDR2 reads YFSETQ. This CDR3 contains 13 residues. Trimming took 4 bases from V and 8 from J, leaving 15 bases between them. As DNA, the CDR3 is TGCGCCAGCAGCACGGGGGACGTTCGCGGCTACACCTTC. It specifies CASSTGDVRGYTF.

This clone was found a few times. The V and J genes are TRBV7-9 and TRBJ2-7, with 7 bases identical to TRBD2. This CDR3 region has 15 residues. CDR1 and CDR2 (germline): SEHNR, FQNEAQ (reference sequence). Losses at the gene ends were 3 bases for V and 7 bases for J; bases not matched to a gene: 12. The CDR3 DNA reads TGTGCCAGCAGCTTTGCAATCGCGGGAGAGGGTGAGCAGTACTTC. This gives the protein CASSFAIAGEGEQYF.

The chain has TRBV2 and TRBJ2-1; 9 nucleotides line up with TRBD1. The CDR3 loop spans 15 amino acids. V was pared by 7 bases and J by 5 bases, with 9 bases of the junction left unmatched. Looked up from germline, CDR1 is SNHLY and CDR2 is FYNNEI. Here the CDR3 reads CASTPWDRDNNEQFF. CDR3 nucleotide sequence: TGTGCCAGCACCCCCTGGGACAGGGATAACAATGAGCAGTTCTTC.

Written as DNA, the CDR3 is TGTGCCAGCAGCTTTCGGGACACGAGAACCGCTGGCTACACCTTC. It translates to CASSFRDTRTAGYTF. The V call is TRBV5-6, the J call TRBJ1-2; D possibly corresponds to TRBD1 (6 bases). The CDR3 has 15 residues. Germline CDR1 and CDR2: SGHDT and YYEEEE. The V gene lost 2 bases and the J gene lost 7 bases, with 18 bases spanning the gap.

This clone was picked up one time. The chain employs TRBV19 and TRBJ1-1, with D hard to call. CDR3 length: 12 residues. Per germline, CDR1 LNHDA and CDR2 SQIVND (reference sequence). Trimming pared 6 bases from V and 1 base from J, leaving 6 bases between. The CDR3 spells CASREPNTEAFF. The DNA for the CDR3 is TGTGCCAGTAGGGAGCCGAACACTGAAGCTTTCTTT.

The chain combines TRBV9 with TRBJ1-3; 9 positions agree with TRBD1. The ends lost 3 bases at V and 1 base at J; junction bases unmatched: 2. Germline V CDR1 and CDR2: SGDLS, YYNGEE. CDR3 length: 15 amino acids. In DNA, the CDR3 is TGTGCCAGCAGCGCACAGGGGGCTTCTGGAAACACCATATATTTT. Residues: CASSAQGASGNTIYF.